The 27 T cell receptor beta chains below come from one sample, sequenced in a study of beta chain features in type 1 diabetes. Points from the study as a whole: Type 1 diabetes patients had TCRB CDR3s that were shorter (moderately but significantly so) in all four CD4+ subsets.

TCRB transcripts that were expressed got sequenced, as all of the isolated RNA had been reverse transcribed. Sequencing was performed with immunoSEQ multiplex PCR; in TCRdb, only in-frame clones are kept and a portion is missing. The table shows 150,000 to 180,000 clones, with 9% to 12% occurring only once. No antigen is known for these receptors. Input material: central memory CD4+ T cells from blood. These receptor sequences come from a man aged 25-45 years with type 1 diabetes.

A few counts support this clone. This sequence joins TRBV4-1 and TRBJ1-2; 7 positions match TRBD1. The CDR3 loop spans 14 amino acids. After removal of 8 bases from V and 7 bases from J, the junction contained 13 bases not matched to a gene. Germline V gene sequence: CDR1 MGHRA, CDR2 YSYEKL. The CDR3, as DNA: TGCGCCAGCCGCACCGGGACAGCGGAGGGTGGCTACACCTTC. Protein: CASRTGTAEGGYTF.

This chain links TRBV19 with TRBJ2-2; D unresolved. CDR3 length: 14 residues. Germline V gene sequence: CDR1 LNHDA, CDR2 SQIVND (reference sequence). V was shortened by 1 base and J by 3 bases, with 6 bases between the two germline ends. The CDR3 coding sequence is TGTGCCAGTAGTATAGGGCAGTACACCGGGGAGCTGTTTTTT. As protein: CASSIGQYTGELFF.

This clone appeared many times. This chain connects TRBV29-1 to TRBJ2-3, with TRBD2 identical over 9 bases. V gave up 7 bases and J gave up 0 bases; unmatched junction bases: 8. This CDR3 region has 15 residues. Germline V gene lookup returns CDR1 SQVTM and CDR2 ANQGSEA. In DNA form, the CDR3 reads TGCAGCGCCGTAGGGACTAGCAGAAGCACAGATACGCAGTATTTT. Protein product: CSAVGTSRSTDTQYF.

The chain combines TRBV13 with TRBJ2-7; 7 nucleotides match TRBD2. The germline gives CDR1 PRHDT, CDR2 FYEKMQ (reference sequence). The CDR3 consists of 15 residues. The ends lost 5 bases at V and 0 bases at J; junction bases unmatched: 7. Here the CDR3 DNA reads TGTGCCAGCAGCACAACTAGCGCGGGCTCCTACGAGCAGTACTTC. Residues: CASSTTSAGSYEQYF. Filled out from reference TRBV13 and TRBJ2-7, the complete variable domain reads AAGVIQSPRHLIKEKRETATLKCYPIPRHDTVYWYQQGPGQDPQFLISFYEKMQSDKGSIPDRFSAQQFSDYHSELNMSSLELGDSALYFCASSTTSAGSYEQYFGPGTRLTVT.

The CDR3 DNA reads TGCGCCAGCAGCTTGGGTAGCGGGCCAGAGCAGTACTTC. Translating it yields CASSLGSGPEQYF. The chain uses TRBV5-1 and TRBJ2-7; 7 bases fit TRBD2. CDR1 and CDR2 (germline): SGHRS, YFSETQ. With V trimmed by 0 bases and J by 7 bases, 4 bases remained unmatched. The CDR3 consists of 13 residues.

The chain links TRBV2 to TRBJ2-1, with TRBD2 matching 10 bases. The ends lost 5 bases at V and 4 bases at J; junction bases unmatched: 5. CDR1 and CDR2 from the germline V gene are SNHLY and FYNNEI. The CDR3 is 15 amino acids. CDR3 residues: CASSPGLAAYNEQFF. DNA of the CDR3: TGTGCCAGCAGTCCTGGACTAGCGGCTTACAATGAGCAGTTCTTC. The whole variable domain, remainder taken from reference TRBV2 and TRBJ2-1, is EPEVTQTPSHQVTQMGQEVILRCVPISNHLYFYWYRQILGQKVEFLVSFYNNEISEKSEIFDDQFSVERPDGSNFTLKIRSTKLEDSAMYFCASSPGLAAYNEQFFGPGTRLTVL.

This clone has more than one count but fewer than ten. The rearrangement joins TRBV11-2 to TRBJ1-1; D not certain. The CDR3 totals 13 residues. Looked up from germline, CDR1 is SGHAT and CDR2 is FQNNGV. Trimming removed 4 bases from V and 4 bases from J, with 10 bases in between. The CDR3 protein is CASSSDAGTEAFF. DNA for the CDR3: TGTGCCAGCAGCTCCGACGCGGGCACTGAAGCTTTCTTT.

The CDR3 nucleotides are TGTGCCAGCAGTTACCAACCTACGAACACTGAAGCTTTCTTT. Residues: CASSYQPTNTEAFF. The chain links TRBV6-6 to TRBJ1-1, with D unresolved. Germline lookup yields CDR1 MNHNY and CDR2 SVGAGI (reference sequence). V lost 2 bases, J lost 1 base, and 8 bases lay in between. The CDR3 totals 14 residues.

This clone was detected a few times. CDR3 loop: CASSPPGALYGYTF. CDR3 coding DNA: TGTGCCAGCTCACCACCAGGGGCCTTATATGGCTACACCTTC. This sequence joins TRBV18 and TRBJ1-2; tentative D call: TRBD1 (5 bases). The CDR3 extends over 14 amino acids. Germline V gene sequence: CDR1 KGHSH, CDR2 LQKENI. With 0 bases removed from V and 5 bases from J, the gap between germline ends came to 10 bases.

This clone was seen a handful of times. The rearrangement uses TRBV5-6 and TRBJ2-1, with D possibly being TRBD1 (5 bases). This CDR3 spans 14 amino acids. CDR1 is SGHDT, CDR2 YYEEEE, per germline. V was shortened by 6 bases and J by 7 bases, with 17 bases between the two germline ends. The CDR3 DNA follows: TGTGCCAGCATAGGGGTGGGCAGGTGGAATGAGCAGTTCTTC. Translating gives CASIGVGRWNEQFF.

The V call is TRBV7-2, the J call TRBJ1-3, with D unclear. Between the trimmed V and J ends, which lost 3 bases and 7 bases, there was a span of 19 bases. This CDR3 has 16 residues. CDR1 and CDR2 from the germline V gene are SGHTA and FQGNSA. CDR3 residues: CASSLRAQTSGNTIYF. The CDR3 DNA reads TGTGCCAGCAGCTTGAGGGCCCAGACCTCGGGGAACACCATATATTTT.

This CDR3 is CASSDPRSEGEWDSPQPQHF. The CDR3 nucleotides are TGTGCCAGCAGTGACCCCAGGTCCGAAGGGGAATGGGATTCGCCTCAGCCCCAGCATTTT. V and J are TRBV6-4 and TRBJ1-5; weak D call: TRBD1 (5 bases). V lost 2 bases and J 6 bases, leaving 29 bases between the germline ends. Germline V CDR1 and CDR2: MRHNA, SNTAGT. The CDR3 has 20 amino acids.

The table lists this clone with a few counts. The CDR3 region is CAWSVTGDEQFF. CDR3 bases: TGTGCCTGGAGCGTGACAGGGGATGAGCAGTTCTTC. V and J are TRBV30 and TRBJ2-1; TRBD1 aligns across 8 bases. Trimming at V came to 3 bases and at J to 8 bases, leaving 3 bases not matched to a gene. Germline V CDR1 and CDR2: GTSNPN, SVGIG (reference sequence). The CDR3 spans 12 residues.

The V gene is TRBV28, the J gene TRBJ1-1; D gene unclear. The germline CDR1 and CDR2 sequences are MDHEN and SYDVKM. This CDR3 comprises 16 residues. Trimming left V 4 bases short and J 4 bases short, with 19 bases between. The DNA for the CDR3 is TGTGCCAGCAGTTCCCCCTTGAGGGCAACTCCCACTGAAGCTTTCTTT. As protein: CASSSPLRATPTEAFF.

There are a few counts of this clone. This chain uses TRBV5-4 with TRBJ2-7, with D perhaps matching TRBD2 (5 bases). In germline, CDR1 is SGHNT, CDR2 YYREEE (reference sequence). The CDR3 loop spans 14 amino acids. Trimming cost V 4 bases and J 0 bases, with 11 bases left between them. The CDR3 spells CASSVQLVSYEQYF. The CDR3 DNA follows: TGTGCCAGCAGCGTCCAACTAGTCTCCTACGAGCAGTACTTC.

This clone was observed a few times. This chain uses TRBV9 with TRBJ2-3; 9 bases fit TRBD2. The J segment lost 6 bases and the V segment lost 7 bases, leaving 12 bases of the junction unmatched. This CDR3 has 15 amino acids. The V gene's germline CDR1 is SGDLS and CDR2 YYNGEE. CDR3 in DNA: TGTGCCAGCGGGGGTAGCGGGAGCAGTTCCGATACGCAGTATTTT. Encoded protein: CASGGSGSSSDTQYF.

The genes are TRBV4-1 and TRBJ2-5; D possibly corresponds to TRBD1 (5 bases). This CDR3 comprises 14 residues. Deletions cut 1 base from V and 4 bases from J, with 10 bases between. The germline CDR1 and CDR2 sequences are MGHRA and YSYEKL. Here the CDR3 reads CASSQGQGTETQYF. The CDR3, as DNA: TGCGCCAGCAGCCAAGGCCAGGGCACAGAGACCCAGTACTTC.

This clone was counted at least ten times. The chain is built from TRBV5-1 and TRBJ2-6, with 12 bases identical to TRBD2. The CDR3 is 20 amino acids. Germline V lookup: CDR1 SGHRS, CDR2 YFSETQ. With V trimmed by 1 base and J by 4 bases, 12 bases remained unmatched. The CDR3 DNA sequence: TGCGCCAGCAGCTTGTTCGGGTCGACTAGCGGGAGCTCAGGGGCCAACGTCCTGACTTTC. Amino acids: CASSLFGSTSGSSGANVLTF. The full variable domain, rest sourced from reference TRBV5-1 and TRBJ2-6, is KAGVTQTPRYLIKTRGQQVTLSCSPISGHRSVSWYQQTPGQGLQFLFEYFSETQRNKGNFPGRFSGRQFSNSRSEMNVSTLELGDSALYLCASSLFGSTSGSSGANVLTFGAGSRLTVL.

This chain links TRBV5-1 with TRBJ2-1, with 10 bases that match TRBD2. CDR1 and CDR2 (germline): SGHRS, YFSETQ. V was clipped by 1 base and J by 6 bases; unmatched bases: 10. This CDR3 is 17 amino acids long. Written as DNA, the CDR3 is TGCGCCAGCAGCTTGTCCGTTTGGGCTAGCGGGAGCAATGAGCAGTTCTTC. Encoded protein: CASSLSVWASGSNEQFF.

This clone was recorded a few times. The V gene is TRBV6-6, the J gene TRBJ2-1; 9 bases match TRBD1. J gave up 5 bases and V 10 bases, and 3 bases lay outside the gene matches. This CDR3 is built from 12 residues. The germline CDR1 and CDR2 sequences are MNHNY and SVGAGI (reference sequence). CDR3 residues: CATGDRDNEQFF. The DNA of the CDR3 is TGTGCCACCGGGGACAGGGACAATGAGCAGTTCTTC.

This clone was picked up a small number of times. The chain employs TRBV29-1 and TRBJ2-2; tentative D call: TRBD1 (6 bases). This CDR3 is 13 amino acids long. CDR1 and CDR2 (germline): SQVTM, ANQGSEA. Trimming cost V 4 bases and J 0 bases, with 6 bases left between them. CDR3 sequence: CSVGQANTGELFF. The CDR3 DNA reads as TGCAGCGTTGGACAGGCGAACACCGGGGAGCTGTTTTTT.

The table lists this clone with a few counts. The genes are TRBV9 and TRBJ1-1, with D possibly being TRBD1 (6 bases). The CDR3 has 13 amino acids. V lost 1 base and J lost 4, with 8 bases in between. Germline CDR1 and CDR2: SGDLS and YYNGEE. The CDR3 loop reads CASSVTGSTEAFF. The CDR3 bases are TGTGCCAGCAGCGTAACAGGGAGCACTGAAGCTTTCTTT.

This clone turned up a few times. The chain joins TRBV28 to TRBJ1-5, with D possibly TRBD1 on 6 matching bases. CDR3 size: 14 residues. Germline V gene sequence: CDR1 MDHEN, CDR2 SYDVKM. V was cut by 3 bases and J by 11 bases, with 17 bases left in between. CDR3 in amino acids: CASSLYDRPTAQHF. Written as DNA, the CDR3 is TGTGCCAGCAGTTTGTATGACAGGCCCACGGCCCAGCATTTT.

V gene TRBV5-1 combines with J gene TRBJ2-1; TRBD1 matches at 10 bases. CDR1 and CDR2 from the germline V gene are SGHRS and YFSETQ. CDR3 size: 17 residues. V shed 1 base, J shed 8 bases, and the junction held 12 bases outside the gene matches. The CDR3 sequence: CASSLISTGTGAHEQFF. CDR3 bases: TGCGCCAGCAGCTTGATCTCGACCGGGACAGGGGCCCATGAGCAGTTCTTC.

This sequence joins TRBV5-1 and TRBJ2-5; 8 positions agree with TRBD2. V lost 0 bases and J lost 3; bases outside the gene matches: 7. The CDR3 totals 16 residues. The germline gives CDR1 SGHRS, CDR2 YFSETQ. The CDR3 region is CASSLEPSGSEETQYF. The CDR3 DNA reads TGCGCCAGCAGCTTGGAGCCTAGCGGGTCGGAAGAGACCCAGTACTTC. Using reference TRBV5-1 and TRBJ2-5 for the parts outside the CDR3, the full variable domain is KAGVTQTPRYLIKTRGQQVTLSCSPISGHRSVSWYQQTPGQGLQFLFEYFSETQRNKGNFPGRFSGRQFSNSRSEMNVSTLELGDSALYLCASSLEPSGSEETQYFGPGTRLLVL.

This clone was counted a few times. This chain links TRBV28 with TRBJ1-2; 11 bases match TRBD1. The CDR3 spans 17 residues. Germline V gene data show CDR1 as MDHEN and CDR2 as SYDVKM. With 9 bases clipped from V and 8 bases from J, the junction kept 20 bases outside the gene matches. The CDR3 coding sequence is TGTGCCAGTAACCGCCCCGGGACAGGGGGTGGTTCGAGAGGCTACACCTTC. Translation: CASNRPGTGGGSRGYTF.

J is TRBJ2-7 and V is TRBV29-1, with a tentative D call TRBD1 (5 bases). Germline CDR1 and CDR2: SQVTM and ANQGSEA. The CDR3 has 13 residues. Deletions cut 1 base from V and 3 bases from J, with 10 bases between. The CDR3 reads CSVEGGRDYEQYF. CDR3 bases: TGCAGCGTTGAAGGCGGCAGGGACTACGAGCAGTACTTC.